Listed below are T cell receptor beta chains from one sample, sequenced in a study of beta chain features in type 1 diabetes. Data came from immunoSEQ multiplex PCR; TCRdb stores just in-frame clones and leaves some out. There are fewer than 350,000 clones in the sample; about 15% occur only once, and around 0.015% lies in the top ten. Material for sequencing was naive CD4+ T cells from blood. These receptors were taken from a man aged 18 to 29 with type 1 diabetes. The CDR3 runs from the conserved cysteine through the conserved F or W. The D gene is left open where the match is weak. Clone sizes are given selectively: once, few, many, or a class where the clone is expanded.

length | size | J | V | D | CDR3 | DNA
13 | . | TRBJ2-7 | TRBV6-1 | TRBD1 | CATTGTGSFEQYF | TGTGCCACCACAGGGACAGGGTCGTTCGAGCAGTACTTC
15 | few | TRBJ2-7 | TRBV27 | . | CASSLSGANHYEQYF | TGTGCCAGCAGTTTATCAGGGGCTAACCACTACGAGCAGTACTTC
14 | . | TRBJ1-2 | TRBV18 | . | CASSLNAGDYGYTF | TGTGCCAGCTCACTGAACGCGGGGGACTATGGCTACACCTTC
13 | . | TRBJ2-2 | TRBV9 | . | CASSANPDGELFF | TGTGCCAGCAGCGCGAACCCAGACGGGGAGCTGTTTTTT
13 | few | TRBJ1-1 | TRBV15 | . | CATSSSVVTEAFF | TGTGCCACCAGTAGCAGCGTGGTCACTGAAGCTTTCTTT
10 | . | TRBJ1-5 | TRBV28 | . | CASGQLPQHF | TGTGCCAGCGGCCAGTTGCCCCAGCATTTT
15 | few | TRBJ2-7 | TRBV29-1 | . | CSVEDLGGIGYEQYF | TGCAGCGTTGAAGATCTCGGCGGGATCGGATACGAGCAGTACTTC
13 | few | TRBJ2-1 | TRBV2 | TRBD2 | CATKTSGYNEQFF | TGTGCCACCAAGACTAGCGGCTACAATGAGCAGTTCTTC
14 | . | TRBJ2-2 | TRBV2 | . | CASSEQGNTGELFF | TGTGCCAGCAGTGAACAGGGGAACACCGGGGAGCTGTTTTTT
13 | few | TRBJ1-2 | TRBV14 | TRBD1 | CASSPRTGDGYTF | TGTGCCAGCAGCCCACGGACAGGTGACGGCTACACCTTC
16 | . | TRBJ2-3 | TRBV5-1 | TRBD1 | CASSPLPRGQSDTQYF | TGCGCCAGCAGCCCGCTCCCCAGGGGGCAATCAGATACGCAGTATTTT
14 | . | TRBJ1-2 | TRBV28 | TRBD1 | CASSLPTGSYGYTF | TGTGCCAGCAGTCTTCCGACAGGGAGCTATGGCTACACCTTC
11 | . | TRBJ2-7 | TRBV29-1 | TRBD1 | CSGTGGYEQYF | TGCAGCGGGACAGGGGGCTACGAGCAGTACTTC
17 | . | TRBJ2-5 | TRBV13 | TRBD2 | CASSLWGKLAEQETQYF | TGTGCCAGCAGCTTATGGGGCAAACTAGCGGAACAAGAGACCCAGTACTTC
14 | . | TRBJ2-5 | TRBV6-1 | . | CASSENLRGETQYF | TGTGCCAGCAGTGAAAATCTTCGCGGGGAGACCCAGTACTTC
15 | . | TRBJ1-1 | TRBV30 | . | CAWSVVGAGRTEAFF | TGTGCCTGGAGTGTAGTAGGGGCAGGGAGGACTGAAGCTTTCTTT
16 | few | TRBJ2-4 | TRBV5-8 | . | CASSLPGTLAKNIQYF | TGTGCCAGCAGCTTACCCGGGACTCTAGCCAAAAACATTCAGTACTTC
12 | . | TRBJ2-1 | TRBV27 | TRBD1 | CASGRTGWDPFF | TGTGCCAGCGGCAGGACAGGGTGGGATCCGTTCTTC
12 | . | TRBJ1-2 | TRBV5-4 | . | CASRGEGGGYTF | TGTGCCAGCAGGGGTGAAGGAGGTGGCTACACCTTC
16 | few | TRBJ2-1 | TRBV11-2 | TRBD2 | CASSLGLAGGRNEQFF | TGTGCCAGCAGCTTAGGTCTAGCGGGGGGGCGAAATGAGCAGTTCTTC
13 | . | TRBJ1-2 | TRBV5-5 | . | CASSLQQNYGYTF | TGTGCCAGCAGCTTGCAACAGAACTATGGCTACACCTTC
16 | few | TRBJ2-6 | TRBV7-2 | . | CASSSWTHSGANVLTF | TGTGCCAGCAGCTCTTGGACACACTCTGGGGCCAACGTCCTGACTTTC
14 | few | TRBJ2-5 | TRBV6-5 | TRBD2 | CASSYGTSGETQYF | TGTGCCAGCAGTTACGGAACTAGCGGAGAGACCCAGTACTTC
15 | . | TRBJ2-7 | TRBV18 | TRBD2 | CASSPPSGRLNEQYF | TGTGCCAGCTCACCACCCAGCGGGAGGTTGAACGAGCAGTACTTC
14 | few | TRBJ2-1 | TRBV5-6 | TRBD2 | CASSPGLAGGEQFF | TGTGCCAGCAGCCCGGGACTAGCGGGGGGTGAGCAGTTCTTC
11 | . | TRBJ1-6 | TRBV19 | . | CASSDRQALHF | TGTGCCAGTAGTGACCGACAGGCCCTCCACTTT
14 | . | TRBJ2-3 | TRBV25-1 | TRBD1 | CASSEPDRTDTQYF | TGTGCCAGCAGTGAGCCGGACAGGACAGATACGCAGTATTTT
15 | . | TRBJ1-5 | TRBV7-2 | . | CASSLAGAGNQPQHF | TGTGCCAGCAGCTTAGCAGGGGCGGGCAATCAGCCCCAGCATTTT
17 | . | TRBJ2-3 | TRBV15 | TRBD2 | CATSRDRVAGGLDTQYF | TGTGCCACCAGCAGAGATAGGGTAGCGGGGGGGCTAGATACGCAGTATTTT
16 | . | TRBJ2-1 | TRBV27 | . | CASRMGGTSSYNEQFF | TGTGCCAGCCGAATGGGCGGGACGAGCTCCTACAATGAGCAGTTCTTC
15 | few | TRBJ1-1 | TRBV19 | . | CASSIERTLNTEAFF | TGTGCCAGTAGTATAGAGCGCACCTTGAACACTGAAGCTTTCTTT
17 | . | TRBJ2-2 | TRBV7-9 | . | CASSLGRQSGNTGELFF | TGTGCCAGCAGCTTAGGCCGACAGTCCGGGAACACCGGGGAGCTGTTTTTT
12 | . | TRBJ2-7 | TRBV29-1 | . | CSVDGAGYEQYF | TGCAGCGTTGATGGGGCCGGCTACGAGCAGTACTTC
14 | few | TRBJ2-1 | TRBV7-9 | . | CASSLAGVGNEQFF | TGTGCCAGCAGCTTAGCGGGAGTCGGCAATGAGCAGTTCTTC
13 | few | TRBJ2-7 | TRBV18 | . | CASSPDRTYEQYF | TGTGCCAGCTCACCGGACAGAACCTACGAGCAGTACTTC
13 | . | TRBJ2-7 | TRBV5-4 | . | CASSIREPNEQYF | TGTGCCAGCAGCATCCGGGAGCCCAACGAGCAGTACTTC
12 | . | TRBJ1-1 | TRBV28 | TRBD1 | CASRGTGGEAFF | TGTGCCAGCAGGGGAACAGGGGGTGAAGCTTTCTTT
14 | few | TRBJ2-7 | TRBV7-2 | TRBD2 | CASSPIRAGDEQYF | TGTGCCAGCAGCCCAATACGGGCGGGAGACGAGCAGTACTTC
15 | few | TRBJ2-5 | TRBV2 | TRBD2 | CASSARGGGQETQYF | TGTGCCAGCAGTGCCCGCGGGGGGGGTCAAGAGACCCAGTACTTC
13 | few | TRBJ2-6 | TRBV30 | . | CALEHSGANVLTF | TGTGCCTTAGAGCATTCTGGGGCCAACGTCCTGACTTTC
14 | . | TRBJ2-7 | TRBV11-2 | TRBD2 | CASSSLAGIYEQYF | TGTGCCAGCAGCTCCCTAGCGGGTATCTACGAGCAGTACTTC
15 | . | TRBJ2-5 | TRBV7-9 | TRBD2 | CASSSGGGSQETQYF | TGTGCCAGCAGCTCGGGCGGGGGTTCACAAGAGACCCAGTACTTC
17 | . | TRBJ2-1 | TRBV7-2 | . | CASSSGWWVGSYNEQFF | TGTGCCAGCAGCTCAGGGTGGTGGGTAGGGTCCTACAATGAGCAGTTCTTC
13 | . | TRBJ2-7 | TRBV9 | . | CASSVDLRSEQYF | TGTGCCAGCAGCGTAGATTTGCGTAGCGAGCAGTACTTC
17 | . | TRBJ2-5 | TRBV30 | . | CAWSLGARGVSARTQYF | TGTGCCTGGAGTCTTGGAGCGCGGGGAGTGTCCGCGAGGACCCAGTACTTC
11 | . | TRBJ1-2 | TRBV28 | . | CASSAVSGYTF | TGTGCCAGCAGTGCCGTAAGCGGCTACACCTTC